Reported below is one TCR beta chain. Trimming removed 4 bases from V and 4 bases from J, with 23 bases in between. The CDR3 is 17 amino acids. Germline lookup yields CDR1 PRHDT and CDR2 FYEKMQ (reference sequence). This specimen comes from a study of shared clonotypes between healthy human individuals. Study overall: The plates for each donor numbered three CD4 naive, three CD4 memory, two CD8 naive and one CD8 memory.

Naive CD8 isolation took CD45RO-negative cells positively selected for CCR7 and excluded terminally differentiated effector memory CD45RA+ cells. The repertoire was sequenced with immunoSEQ multiplex PCR; TCRdb's copy has only in-frame clones and lacks some. The table lists roughly 2.1 million clones, about 93% of them singletons. Sequencing was carried out using naive CD8+ T cells from PBMCs. This clonotype was obtained from a man aged 18-30 years in good health. Some clones in this sample may be carry-over from other donors' samples. The J gene is TRBJ2-7, the V gene TRBV13; a weak D match, TRBD1 (6 bases). CDR3 protein: CASSSPHSNRGGYEQYF. The CDR3, as DNA: TGTGCCAGCAGCTCCCCACACTCAAACCGAGGGGGATACGAGCAGTACTTC.